The source of this T cell receptor (beta chain) is a study of T cell responses to AZD1222 COVID-19 vaccine. Repertoires were generated with immunoSEQ multiplex PCR, while TCRdb's copy carries only in-frame clones and drops some. The sample lists more than 95,000 clones, about 88% occurring once. Overall study results and limits: Without day 14 samples, only post-peak T cell repertoires were studied. Unmutated variant regions are reportedly the target of nearly half of TCRs that are spike-specific.

About this clone: The antigen remains undetermined.

This clonotype was obtained from an adult who received the AZD1222 COVID-19 vaccine. The input for sequencing was peripheral blood, taken 28 days after the second AZD1222 dose.

The CDR3 sequence: CASSFRSRDGGYTF. As DNA, the CDR3 is TGTGCCAGCAGTTTCCGATCTAGGGACGGTGGCTACACCTTC. V and J are TRBV27 and TRBJ1-2, with D perhaps matching TRBD1 (5 bases). Trimming pared 3 bases from V and 7 bases from J, leaving 15 bases between. This CDR3 region has 14 residues. Looked up from germline, CDR1 is MNHEY and CDR2 is SMNVEV (reference sequence).